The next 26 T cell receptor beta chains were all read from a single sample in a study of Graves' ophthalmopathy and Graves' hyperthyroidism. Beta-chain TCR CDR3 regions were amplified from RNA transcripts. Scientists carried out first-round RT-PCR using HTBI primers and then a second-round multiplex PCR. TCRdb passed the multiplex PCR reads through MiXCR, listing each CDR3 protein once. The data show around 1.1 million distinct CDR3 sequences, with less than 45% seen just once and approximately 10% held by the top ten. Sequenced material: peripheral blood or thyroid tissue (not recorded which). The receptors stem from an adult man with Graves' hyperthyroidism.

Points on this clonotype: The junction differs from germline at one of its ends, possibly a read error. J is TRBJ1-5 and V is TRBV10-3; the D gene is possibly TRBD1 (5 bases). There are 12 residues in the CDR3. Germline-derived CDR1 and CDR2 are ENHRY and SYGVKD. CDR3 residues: CAIRDSNQLQHF. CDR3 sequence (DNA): TGTGCCATCAGAGACAGCAATCAGCTCCAGCATTTT.

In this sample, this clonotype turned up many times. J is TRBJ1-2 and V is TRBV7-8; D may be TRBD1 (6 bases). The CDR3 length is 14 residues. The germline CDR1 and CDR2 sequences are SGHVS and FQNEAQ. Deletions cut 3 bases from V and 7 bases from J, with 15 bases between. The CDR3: CASSFRGRGFGYTF. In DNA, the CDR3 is TGTGCCAGCAGCTTTAGAGGCAGGGGCTTTGGCTACACCTTC. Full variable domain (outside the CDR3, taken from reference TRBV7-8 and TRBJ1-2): GAGVSQSPRYKVAKRGQDVALRCDPISGHVSLFWYQQALGQGPEFLTYFQNEAQLDKSGLPSDRFFAERPEGSVSTLKIQRTQQEDSAVYLCASSFRGRGFGYTFGSGTRLTVV.

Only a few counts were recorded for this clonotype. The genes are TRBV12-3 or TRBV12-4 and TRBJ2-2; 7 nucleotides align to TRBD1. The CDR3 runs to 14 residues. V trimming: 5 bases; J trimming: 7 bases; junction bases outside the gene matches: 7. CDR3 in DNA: TGTGCCAGCAGTATCGACAGGGATTTCGGGGAGCTGTTTTTT. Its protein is CASSIDRDFGELFF.

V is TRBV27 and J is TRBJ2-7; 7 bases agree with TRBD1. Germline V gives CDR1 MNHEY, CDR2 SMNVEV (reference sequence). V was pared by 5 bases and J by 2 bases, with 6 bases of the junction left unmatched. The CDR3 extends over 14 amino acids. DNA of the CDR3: TGTGCCAGCAGTACCCTACAGGGGCCCTACGAGCAGTACTTC. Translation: CASSTLQGPYEQYF.

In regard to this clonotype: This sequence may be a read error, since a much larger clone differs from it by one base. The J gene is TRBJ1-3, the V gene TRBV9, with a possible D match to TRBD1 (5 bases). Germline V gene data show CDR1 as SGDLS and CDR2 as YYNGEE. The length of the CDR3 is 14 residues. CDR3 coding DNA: TGTGCCGGCAGCCCGGGGACGATTGGAAACACCATATATTTT. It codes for CAGSPGTIGNTIYF.

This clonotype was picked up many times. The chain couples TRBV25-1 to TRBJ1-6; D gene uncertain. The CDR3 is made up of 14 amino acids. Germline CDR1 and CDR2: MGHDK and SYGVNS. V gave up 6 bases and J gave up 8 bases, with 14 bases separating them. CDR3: CASRAREPDSPLHF. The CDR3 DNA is TGTGCCAGCAGGGCACGGGAACCGGATTCACCCCTCCACTTT. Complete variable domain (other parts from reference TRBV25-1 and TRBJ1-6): EADIYQTPRYLVIGTGKKITLECSQTMGHDKMYWYQQDPGMELHLIHYSYGVNSTEKGDLSSESTVSRIRTEHFPLTLESARPSHTSQYLCASRAREPDSPLHFGNGTRLTVT.

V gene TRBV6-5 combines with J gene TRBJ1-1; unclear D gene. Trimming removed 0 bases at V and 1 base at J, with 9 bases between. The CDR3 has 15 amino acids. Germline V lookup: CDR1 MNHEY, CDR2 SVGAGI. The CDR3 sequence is CASSYSTAGNTEAFF. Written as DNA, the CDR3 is TGTGCCAGCAGTTACTCGACCGCGGGGAACACTGAAGCTTTCTTT.

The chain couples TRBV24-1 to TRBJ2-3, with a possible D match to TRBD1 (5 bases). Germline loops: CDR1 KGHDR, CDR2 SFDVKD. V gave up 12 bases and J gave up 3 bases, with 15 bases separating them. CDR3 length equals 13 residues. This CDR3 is CASQASRTDTQYF. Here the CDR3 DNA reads TGTGCCTCACAGGCATCCCGGACAGATACGCAGTATTTT.

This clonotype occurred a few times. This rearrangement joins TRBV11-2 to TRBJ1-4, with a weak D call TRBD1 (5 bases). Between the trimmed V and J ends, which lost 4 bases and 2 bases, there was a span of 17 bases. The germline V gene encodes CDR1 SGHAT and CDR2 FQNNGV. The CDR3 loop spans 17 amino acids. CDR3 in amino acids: CASSSGVGGLTNEKLFF. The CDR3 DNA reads TGTGCCAGCAGCTCCGGGGTCGGGGGTCTGACTAATGAAAAACTGTTTTTT.

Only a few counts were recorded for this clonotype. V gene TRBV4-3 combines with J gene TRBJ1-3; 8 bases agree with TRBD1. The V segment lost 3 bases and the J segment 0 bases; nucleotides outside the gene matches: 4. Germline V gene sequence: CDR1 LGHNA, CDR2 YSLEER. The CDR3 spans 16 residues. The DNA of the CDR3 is TGCGCCAGCAGCCACAGGACAGGGACCTCTGGAAACACCATATATTTT. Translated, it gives CASSHRTGTSGNTIYF.

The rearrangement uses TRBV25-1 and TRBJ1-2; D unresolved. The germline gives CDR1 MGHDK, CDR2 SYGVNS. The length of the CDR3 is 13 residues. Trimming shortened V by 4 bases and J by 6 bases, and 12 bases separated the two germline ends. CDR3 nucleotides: TGTGCCAGCAGTGGAGCCGATCTCCATGGCTACACCTTC. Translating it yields CASSGADLHGYTF.

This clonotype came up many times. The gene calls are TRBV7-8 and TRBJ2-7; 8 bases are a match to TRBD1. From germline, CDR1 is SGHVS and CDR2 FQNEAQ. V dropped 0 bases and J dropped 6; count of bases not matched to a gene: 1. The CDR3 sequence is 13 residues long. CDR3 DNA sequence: TGTGCCAGCAGCTTAGCGGACAGGGTCGAGCAGTACTTC. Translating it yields CASSLADRVEQYF.

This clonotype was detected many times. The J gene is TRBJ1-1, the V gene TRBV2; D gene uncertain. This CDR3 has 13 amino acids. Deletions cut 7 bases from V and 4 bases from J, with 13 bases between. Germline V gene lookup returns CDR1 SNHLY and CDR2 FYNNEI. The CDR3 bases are TGTGCCAGCATTAGGGCGCTGGGCACTGAAGCTTTCTTT. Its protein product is CASIRALGTEAFF.

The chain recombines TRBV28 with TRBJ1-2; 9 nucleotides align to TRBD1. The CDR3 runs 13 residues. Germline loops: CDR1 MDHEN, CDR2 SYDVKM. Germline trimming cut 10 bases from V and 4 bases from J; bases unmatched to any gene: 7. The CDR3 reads CATQGAEIYGYTF. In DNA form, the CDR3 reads TGTGCCACACAGGGGGCGGAAATCTATGGCTACACCTTC.

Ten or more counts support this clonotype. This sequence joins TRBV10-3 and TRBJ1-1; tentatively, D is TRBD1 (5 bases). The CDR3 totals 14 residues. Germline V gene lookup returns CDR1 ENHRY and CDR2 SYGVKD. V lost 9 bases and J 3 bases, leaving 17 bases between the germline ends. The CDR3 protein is CAINPLGADTEAFF. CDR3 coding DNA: TGTGCCATTAACCCTCTCGGGGCCGACACTGAAGCTTTCTTT.

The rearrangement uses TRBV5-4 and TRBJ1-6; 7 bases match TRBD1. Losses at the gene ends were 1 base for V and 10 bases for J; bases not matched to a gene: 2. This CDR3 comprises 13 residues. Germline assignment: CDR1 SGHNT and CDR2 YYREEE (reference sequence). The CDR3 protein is CASSLMGQSPLHF. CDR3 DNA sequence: TGTGCCAGCAGCTTGATGGGACAGTCACCCCTCCACTTT.

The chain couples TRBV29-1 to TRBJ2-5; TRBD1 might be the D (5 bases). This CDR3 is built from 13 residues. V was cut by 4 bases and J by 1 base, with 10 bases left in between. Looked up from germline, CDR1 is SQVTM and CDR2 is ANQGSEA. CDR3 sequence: CSVVGTGQETQYF. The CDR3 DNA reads TGCAGCGTTGTAGGAACAGGCCAAGAGACCCAGTACTTC.

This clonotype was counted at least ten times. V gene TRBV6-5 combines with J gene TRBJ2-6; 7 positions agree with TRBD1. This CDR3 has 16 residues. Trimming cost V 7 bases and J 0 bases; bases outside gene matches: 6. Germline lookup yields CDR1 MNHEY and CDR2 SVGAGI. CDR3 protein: CASTGRQGSGANVLTF. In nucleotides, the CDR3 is TGTGCCAGCACGGGGAGACAGGGCTCTGGGGCCAACGTCCTGACTTTC.

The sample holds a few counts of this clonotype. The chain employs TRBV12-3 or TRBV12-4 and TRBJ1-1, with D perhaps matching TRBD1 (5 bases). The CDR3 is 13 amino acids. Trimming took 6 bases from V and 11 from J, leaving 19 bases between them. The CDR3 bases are TGTGCCAGCAGGGAACCAGGGTACCTGGCTGCTTTCTTT. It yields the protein CASREPGYLAAFF.

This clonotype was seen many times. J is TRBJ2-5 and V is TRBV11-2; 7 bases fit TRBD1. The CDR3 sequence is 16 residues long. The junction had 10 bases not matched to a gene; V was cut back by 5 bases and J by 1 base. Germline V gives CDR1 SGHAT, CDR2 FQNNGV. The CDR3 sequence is CASSIGAGGFQETQYF. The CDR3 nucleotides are TGTGCCAGCAGCATAGGAGCAGGGGGATTCCAAGAGACCCAGTACTTC.

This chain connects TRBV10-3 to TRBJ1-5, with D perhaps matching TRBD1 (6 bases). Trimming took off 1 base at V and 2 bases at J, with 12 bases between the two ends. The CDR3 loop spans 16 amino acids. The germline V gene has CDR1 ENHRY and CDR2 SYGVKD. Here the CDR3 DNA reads TGTGCCATCAGTGAGTTCTCAGGGGCGGGCAATCAGCCCCAGCATTTT. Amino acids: CAISEFSGAGNQPQHF.

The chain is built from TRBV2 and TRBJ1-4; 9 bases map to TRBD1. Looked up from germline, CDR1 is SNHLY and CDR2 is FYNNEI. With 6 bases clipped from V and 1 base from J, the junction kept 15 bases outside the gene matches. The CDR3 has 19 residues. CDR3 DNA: TGTGCCAGCAGCCAAGTGGGACAGGGCGGCGGGCGAACTAATGAAAAACTGTTTTTT. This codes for CASSQVGQGGGRTNEKLFF.

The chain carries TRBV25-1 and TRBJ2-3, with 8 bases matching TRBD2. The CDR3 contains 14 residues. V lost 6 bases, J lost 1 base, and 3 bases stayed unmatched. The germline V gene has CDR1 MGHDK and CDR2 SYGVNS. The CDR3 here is CASSLLAGTDTQYF. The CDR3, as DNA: TGTGCCAGCAGCTTACTAGCGGGCACAGATACGCAGTATTTT.

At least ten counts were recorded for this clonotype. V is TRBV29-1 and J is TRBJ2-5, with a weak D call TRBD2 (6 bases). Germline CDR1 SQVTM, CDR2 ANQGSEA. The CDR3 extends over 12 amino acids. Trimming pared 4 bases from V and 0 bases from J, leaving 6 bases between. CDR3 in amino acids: CSVASDQETQYF. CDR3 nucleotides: TGCAGCGTTGCTAGCGACCAAGAGACCCAGTACTTC. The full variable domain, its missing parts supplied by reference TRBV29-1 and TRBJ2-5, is SAVISQKPSRDICQRGTSLTIQCQVDSQVTMMFWYRQQPGQSLTLIATANQGSEATYESGFVIDKFPISRPNLTFSTLTVSNMSPEDSSIYLCSVASDQETQYFGPGTRLLVL.

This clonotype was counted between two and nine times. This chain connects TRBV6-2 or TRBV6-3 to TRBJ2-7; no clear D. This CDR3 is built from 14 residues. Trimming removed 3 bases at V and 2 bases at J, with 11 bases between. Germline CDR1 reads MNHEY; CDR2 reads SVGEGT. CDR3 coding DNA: TGTGCCAGCAGTTATGCGACGGAAGCCTACGAGCAGTACTTC. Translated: CASSYATEAYEQYF.

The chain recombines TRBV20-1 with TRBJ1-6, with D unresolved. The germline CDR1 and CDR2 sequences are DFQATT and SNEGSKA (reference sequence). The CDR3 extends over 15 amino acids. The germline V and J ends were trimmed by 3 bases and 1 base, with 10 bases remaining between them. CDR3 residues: CSASSRGSYNSPLHF. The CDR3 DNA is TGCAGTGCTAGTAGCCGAGGATCCTATAATTCACCCCTCCACTTT.